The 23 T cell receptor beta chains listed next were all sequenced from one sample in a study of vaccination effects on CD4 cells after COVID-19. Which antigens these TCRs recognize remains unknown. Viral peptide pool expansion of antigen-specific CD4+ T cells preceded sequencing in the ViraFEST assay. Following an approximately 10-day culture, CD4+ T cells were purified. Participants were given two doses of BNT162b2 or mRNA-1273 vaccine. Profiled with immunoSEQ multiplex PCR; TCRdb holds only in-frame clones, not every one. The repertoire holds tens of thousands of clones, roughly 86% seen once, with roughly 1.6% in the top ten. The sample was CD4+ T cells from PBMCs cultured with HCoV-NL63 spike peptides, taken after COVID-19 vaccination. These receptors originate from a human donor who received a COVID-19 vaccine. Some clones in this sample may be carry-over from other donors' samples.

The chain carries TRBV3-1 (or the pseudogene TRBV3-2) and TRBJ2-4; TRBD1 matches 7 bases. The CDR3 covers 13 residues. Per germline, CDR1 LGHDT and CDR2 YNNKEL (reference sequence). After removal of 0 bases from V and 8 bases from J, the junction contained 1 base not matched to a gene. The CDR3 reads CASSQDRGHIQYF. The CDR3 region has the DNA TGTGCCAGCAGCCAAGATAGGGGGCACATTCAGTACTTC.

For the CDR3, the DNA is TGTGCCAGCAGCGCCGGGCCCATAGGAGGGGAGCTGTTTTTT. The encoded protein is CASSAGPIGGELFF. The chain joins TRBV7-2 to TRBJ2-2, with D hard to call. The germline V and J ends were trimmed by 5 bases and 8 bases, with 15 bases remaining between them. CDR1 is SGHTA and CDR2 is FQGNSA in the germline V gene. CDR3 size: 14 residues.

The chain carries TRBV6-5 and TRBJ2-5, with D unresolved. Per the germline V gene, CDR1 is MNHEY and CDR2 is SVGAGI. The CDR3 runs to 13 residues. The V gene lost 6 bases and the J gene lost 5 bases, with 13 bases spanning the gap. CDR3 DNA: TGTGCCAGCAGCCCAGTATTAGGTGAGACCCAGTACTTC. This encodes CASSPVLGETQYF.

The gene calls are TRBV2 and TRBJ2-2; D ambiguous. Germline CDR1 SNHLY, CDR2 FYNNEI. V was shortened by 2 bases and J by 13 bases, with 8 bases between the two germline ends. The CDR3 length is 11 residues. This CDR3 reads CASSEKNRLFF. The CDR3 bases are TGTGCCAGCAGTGAAAAGAACCGGCTGTTTTTT.

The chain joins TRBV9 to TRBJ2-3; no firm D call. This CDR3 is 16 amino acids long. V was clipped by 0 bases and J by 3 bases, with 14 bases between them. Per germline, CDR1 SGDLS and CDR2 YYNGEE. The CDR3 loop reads CASSVVDLADTDTQYF. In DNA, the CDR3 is TGTGCCAGCAGCGTAGTGGATTTGGCAGATACAGATACGCAGTATTTT.

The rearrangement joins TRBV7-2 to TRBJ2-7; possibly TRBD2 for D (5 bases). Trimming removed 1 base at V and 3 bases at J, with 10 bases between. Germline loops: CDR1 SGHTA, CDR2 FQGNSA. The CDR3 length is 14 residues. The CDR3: CASSLGLGVYEQYV. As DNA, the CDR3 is TGTGCCAGCAGCTTAGGGCTGGGAGTCTACGAGCAGTACGTC.

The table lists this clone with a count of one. The CDR3 coding sequence is TGCGCCAGCAGCTTATCCCGGGGCGGGGGGGCCGCGGACACCGGGGAGCTGTTTTTT. It translates to CASSLSRGGGAADTGELFF. The chain joins TRBV5-1 to TRBJ2-2; 9 bases line up with TRBD2. Trimming cost V 2 bases and J 3 bases; bases outside gene matches: 14. The CDR3 sequence is 19 residues long. The germline V gene encodes CDR1 SGHRS and CDR2 YFSETQ.

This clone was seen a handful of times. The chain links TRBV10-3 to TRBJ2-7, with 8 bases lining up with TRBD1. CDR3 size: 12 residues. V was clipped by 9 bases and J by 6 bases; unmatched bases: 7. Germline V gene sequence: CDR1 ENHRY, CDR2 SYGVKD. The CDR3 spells CAIGQGLSEQYV. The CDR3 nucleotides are TGTGCCATAGGACAGGGTTTGTCCGAGCAGTACGTC.

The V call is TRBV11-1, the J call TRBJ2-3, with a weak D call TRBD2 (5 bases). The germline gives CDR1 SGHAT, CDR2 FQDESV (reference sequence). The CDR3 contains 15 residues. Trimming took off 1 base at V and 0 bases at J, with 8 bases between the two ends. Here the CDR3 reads CASSLGAGSTDTQYF. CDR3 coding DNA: TGTGCCAGCAGCTTAGGTGCGGGTAGCACAGATACGCAGTATTTT.

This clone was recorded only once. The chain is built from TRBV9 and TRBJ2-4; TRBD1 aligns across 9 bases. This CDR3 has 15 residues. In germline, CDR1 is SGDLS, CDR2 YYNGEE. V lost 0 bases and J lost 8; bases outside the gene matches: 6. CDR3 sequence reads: CASSVEGQGGYIQYF. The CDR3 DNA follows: TGTGCCAGCAGCGTAGAGGGACAGGGAGGGTACATTCAGTACTTC.

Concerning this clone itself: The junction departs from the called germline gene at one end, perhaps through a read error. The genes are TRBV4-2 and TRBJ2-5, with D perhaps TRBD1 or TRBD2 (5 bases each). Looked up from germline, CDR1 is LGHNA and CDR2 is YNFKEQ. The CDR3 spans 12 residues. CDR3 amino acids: CASSQKGEIQYF. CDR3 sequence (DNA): TGTGCCAGCAGCCAGAAAGGGGAGATCCAGTACTTC.

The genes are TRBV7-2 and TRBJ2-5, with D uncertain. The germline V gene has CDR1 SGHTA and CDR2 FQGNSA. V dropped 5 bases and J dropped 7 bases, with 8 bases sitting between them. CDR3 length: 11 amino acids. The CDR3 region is CASSRRRTQYF. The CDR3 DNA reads TGTGCCAGCAGCCGTAGGAGGACCCAGTACTTC.

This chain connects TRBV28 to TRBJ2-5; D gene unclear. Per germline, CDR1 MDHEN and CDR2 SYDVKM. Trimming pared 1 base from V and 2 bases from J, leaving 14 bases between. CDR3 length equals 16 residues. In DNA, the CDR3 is TGTGCCAGCAGTTTATACTCCCCAGTTTGGCAAGAGACCCAGTACTTC. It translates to CASSLYSPVWQETQYF.

CDR3 loop: CASSFFGGTNTGELFF. In DNA, the CDR3 is TGTGCCAGCAGCTTCTTTGGAGGAACGAACACCGGGGAGCTGTTTTTT. The chain combines TRBV7-2 with TRBJ2-2; possible D gene TRBD2, 5 bases. V dropped 3 bases and J dropped 0 bases, with 11 bases sitting between them. The CDR3 sequence is 16 residues long. Germline CDR1 and CDR2: SGHTA and FQGNSA.

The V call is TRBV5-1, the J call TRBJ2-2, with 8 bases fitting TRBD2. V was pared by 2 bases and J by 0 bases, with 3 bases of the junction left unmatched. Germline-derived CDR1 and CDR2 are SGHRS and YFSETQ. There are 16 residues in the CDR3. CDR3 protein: CASSFSGAPNTGELFF. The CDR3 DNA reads TGCGCCAGCAGCTTTAGCGGGGCACCGAACACCGGGGAGCTGTTTTTT.

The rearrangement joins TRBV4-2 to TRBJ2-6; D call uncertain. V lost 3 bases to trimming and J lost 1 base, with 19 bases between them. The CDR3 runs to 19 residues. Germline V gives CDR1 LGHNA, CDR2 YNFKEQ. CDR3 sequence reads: CASSHPPQSRESGANVLTF. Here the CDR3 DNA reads TGTGCCAGCAGCCATCCCCCTCAAAGTCGAGAATCTGGGGCCAACGTCCTGACTTTC.

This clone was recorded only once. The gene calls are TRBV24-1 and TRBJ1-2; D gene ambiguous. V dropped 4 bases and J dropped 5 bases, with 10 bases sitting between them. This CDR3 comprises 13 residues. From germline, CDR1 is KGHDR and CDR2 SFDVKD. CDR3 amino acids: CATSEEGTYGYTF. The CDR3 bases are TGTGCCACCAGTGAGGAAGGAACATATGGCTACACCTTC.

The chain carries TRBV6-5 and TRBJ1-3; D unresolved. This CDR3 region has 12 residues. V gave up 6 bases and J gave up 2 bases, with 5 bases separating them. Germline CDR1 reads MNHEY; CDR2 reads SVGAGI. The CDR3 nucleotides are TGTGCCAGCAGGGGAGCTGGAAACACCATATATTTT. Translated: CASRGAGNTIYF.

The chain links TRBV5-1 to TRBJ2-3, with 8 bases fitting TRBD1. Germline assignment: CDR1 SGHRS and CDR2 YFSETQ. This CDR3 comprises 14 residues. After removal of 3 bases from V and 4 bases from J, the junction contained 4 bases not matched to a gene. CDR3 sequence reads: CASSSDRGADTQYF. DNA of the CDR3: TGCGCCAGCAGCTCAGACAGGGGTGCAGATACGCAGTATTTT. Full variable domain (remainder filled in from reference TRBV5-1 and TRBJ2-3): KAGVTQTPRYLIKTRGQQVTLSCSPISGHRSVSWYQQTPGQGLQFLFEYFSETQRNKGNFPGRFSGRQFSNSRSEMNVSTLELGDSALYLCASSSDRGADTQYFGPGTRLTVL.

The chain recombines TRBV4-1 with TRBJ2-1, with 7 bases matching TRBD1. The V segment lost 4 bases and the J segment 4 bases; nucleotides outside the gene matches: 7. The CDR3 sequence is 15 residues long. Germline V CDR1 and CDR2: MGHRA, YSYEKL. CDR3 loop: CASSPRQGVYNEQFF. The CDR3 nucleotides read TGCGCCAGCAGCCCCCGGCAGGGGGTTTACAATGAGCAGTTCTTC.

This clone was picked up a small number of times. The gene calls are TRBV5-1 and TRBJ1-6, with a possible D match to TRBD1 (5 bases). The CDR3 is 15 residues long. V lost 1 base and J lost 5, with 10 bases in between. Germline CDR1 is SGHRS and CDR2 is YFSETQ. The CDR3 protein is CASSLLAGHNSPLHF. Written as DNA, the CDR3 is TGCGCCAGCAGCTTGTTAGCAGGGCATAATTCACCCCTCCACTTT.

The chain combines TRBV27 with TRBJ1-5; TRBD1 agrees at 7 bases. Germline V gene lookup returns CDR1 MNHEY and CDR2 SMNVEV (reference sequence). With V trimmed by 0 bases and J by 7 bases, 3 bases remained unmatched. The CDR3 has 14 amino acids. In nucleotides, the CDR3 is TGTGCCAGCAGTTTATCGAGCAGGGGGCAGCCCCAGCATTTT. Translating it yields CASSLSSRGQPQHF.

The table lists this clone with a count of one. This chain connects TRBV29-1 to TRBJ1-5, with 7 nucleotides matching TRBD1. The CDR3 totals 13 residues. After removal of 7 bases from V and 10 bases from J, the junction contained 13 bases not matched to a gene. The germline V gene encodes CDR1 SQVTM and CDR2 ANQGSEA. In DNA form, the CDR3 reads TGCAGCGCAGCCGGGACAGTCGGATCTCCCCAGCATTTT. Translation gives CSAAGTVGSPQHF. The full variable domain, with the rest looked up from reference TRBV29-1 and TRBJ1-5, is SAVISQKPSRDICQRGTSLTIQCQVDSQVTMMFWYRQQPGQSLTLIATANQGSEATYESGFVIDKFPISRPNLTFSTLTVSNMSPEDSSIYLCSAAGTVGSPQHFGDGTRLSIL.